This paragraph reports one T cell receptor beta chain. This record comes from a study of control samples from healthy donors and cancer patients. Assay used: immunoSEQ multiplex PCR; TCRdb lists only in-frame clones, some missing. This sample carries approximately 220,000 clones, just under 95% of them seen once, and the ten largest clones take about 1.4%. The CDR3 has 11 residues. The germline V and J ends were trimmed by 7 bases and 6 bases, with 8 bases remaining between them. In germline, CDR1 is SNHLY, CDR2 FYNNEI. This TCR was sampled from a man aged 45-60 years in good health. The sample was blood. This sequence joins TRBV2 and TRBJ2-3; possibly TRBD2 for D (5 bases). In nucleotides, the CDR3 is TGTGCCAGCATTCGAGGGGATACGCAGTATTTT. Its protein product is CASIRGDTQYF.